These 3 T cell receptor beta chains were all obtained from the same sample, sequenced in a study of T cell repertoires and leukemia-associated antigens. These receptors have no identified antigens. TCRdb re-derived calls from the 5' RACE reads in MiXCR, one entry per CDR3 protein. The table records over 10,000 distinct CDR3 sequences, just over 40% of them present only once. The sample comprised CD3+ T cells sorted from blood and cultured. The receptors stem from a female donor in good health.

This clonotype was detected only a few times. The rearrangement uses TRBV4-2 and TRBJ2-1; TRBD2 matches at 10 bases. CDR1 and CDR2 from the germline V gene are LGHNA and YNFKEQ. V gave up 4 bases and J gave up 4 bases; unmatched junction bases: 7. CDR3 size: 16 residues. The CDR3: CASSLTGTSAYNEQFF. CDR3 nucleotides: TGTGCCAGCAGCCTTACCGGGACTAGCGCGTACAATGAGCAGTTCTTC.

Remarks on this clonotype: The junction and the germline gene differ at one end; a read error may be behind it. The CDR3 loop reads CSAPTLAGADAQYF. CDR3 nucleotides: TGCAGCGCTCCCACCCTAGCGGGAGCAGATGCGCAGTACTTT. The chain uses TRBV20-1 and TRBJ2-3, with 10 bases identical to TRBD2. From germline, CDR1 is DFQATT and CDR2 SNEGSKA (reference sequence). There are 14 residues in the CDR3.

This clonotype showed up many times. The chain recombines TRBV18 with TRBJ2-7; TRBD1 might be the D (5 bases). Germline V gives CDR1 KGHSH, CDR2 LQKENI. Trimming took off 5 bases at V and 1 base at J, with 21 bases between the two ends. The CDR3 consists of 17 residues. Here the CDR3 reads CASSTRQGSTRSYEQYF. The CDR3 DNA reads TGTGCCAGCTCAACCAGGCAGGGATCGACGAGATCCTACGAGCAGTACTTC. The whole variable domain, filled in from reference TRBV18 and TRBJ2-7, reads NAGVMQNPRHLVRRRGQEARLRCSPMKGHSHVYWYRQLPEEGLKFMVYLQKENIIDESGMPKERFSAEFPKEGPSILRIQQVVRGDSAAYFCASSTRQGSTRSYEQYFGPGTRLTVT.